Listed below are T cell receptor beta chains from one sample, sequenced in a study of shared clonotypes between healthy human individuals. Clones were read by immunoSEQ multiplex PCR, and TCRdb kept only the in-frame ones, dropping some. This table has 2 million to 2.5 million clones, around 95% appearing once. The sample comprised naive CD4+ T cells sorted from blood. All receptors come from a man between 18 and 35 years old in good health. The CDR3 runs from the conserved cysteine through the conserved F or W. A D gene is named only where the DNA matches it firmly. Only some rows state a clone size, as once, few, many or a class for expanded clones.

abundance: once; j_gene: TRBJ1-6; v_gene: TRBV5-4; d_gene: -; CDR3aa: CASSLVLGLNSPLHF; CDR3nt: TGTGCCAGCAGCTTGGTACTGGGTTTGAATTCACCCCTCCACTTT
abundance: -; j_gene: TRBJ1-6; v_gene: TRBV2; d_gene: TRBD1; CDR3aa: CASRARTGNSPLHF; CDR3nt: TGTGCCAGCAGAGCTAGGACAGGCAATTCACCCCTCCACTTT
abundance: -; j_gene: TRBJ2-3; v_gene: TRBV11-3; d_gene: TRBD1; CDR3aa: CASSFGTGSPSTDTQYF; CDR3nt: TGTGCCAGCAGCTTCGGGACAGGGAGTCCTAGCACAGATACGCAGTATTTT
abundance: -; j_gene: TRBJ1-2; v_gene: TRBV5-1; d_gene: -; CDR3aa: CASSLGQVDGYTF; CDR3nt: TGCGCCAGCAGCTTGGGTCAGGTGGATGGCTACACCTTC
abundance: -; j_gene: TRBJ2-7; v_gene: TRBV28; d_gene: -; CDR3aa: CASSRTQDRTDEQYF; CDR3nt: TGTGCCAGCAGCCGTACCCAAGACAGGACTGACGAGCAGTACTTC
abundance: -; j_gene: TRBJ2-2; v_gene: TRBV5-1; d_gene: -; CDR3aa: CASSFDGGRTGELFF; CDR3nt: TGCGCCAGCAGCTTCGACGGAGGACGGACCGGGGAGCTGTTTTTT
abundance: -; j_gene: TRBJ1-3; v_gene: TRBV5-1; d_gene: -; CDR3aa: CASSLGSSGNTIYF; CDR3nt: TGCGCCAGCAGCTTAGGCAGCTCTGGAAACACCATATATTTT
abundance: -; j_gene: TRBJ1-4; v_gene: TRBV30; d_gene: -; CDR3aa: CAWSVGEKLFF; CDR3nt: TGTGCCTGGAGTGTGGGTGAAAAACTGTTTTTT
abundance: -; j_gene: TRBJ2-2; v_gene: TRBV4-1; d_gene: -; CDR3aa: CASRGQVSGELFF; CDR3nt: TGCGCCAGCAGGGGCCAGGTGTCCGGGGAGCTGTTTTTT
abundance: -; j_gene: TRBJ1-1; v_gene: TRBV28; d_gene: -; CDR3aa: CASSLPRGEAFF; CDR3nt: TGTGCCAGCAGCCTGCCCAGGGGTGAAGCTTTCTTT
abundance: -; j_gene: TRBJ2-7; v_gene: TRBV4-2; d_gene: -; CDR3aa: CASSQDPLRGGYEQYF; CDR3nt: TGTGCCAGCAGCCAAGATCCCCTTCGAGGGGGGTACGAGCAGTACTTC
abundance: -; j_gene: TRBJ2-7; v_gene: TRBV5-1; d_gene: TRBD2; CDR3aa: CASSPHRGTALLREVYEQYF; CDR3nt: TGCGCCAGCAGCCCACATCGGGGGACGGCACTTCTGCGGGAGGTTTACGAGCAGTACTTC
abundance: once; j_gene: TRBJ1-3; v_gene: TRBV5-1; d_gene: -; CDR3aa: CASSLEGGGRGNTIYF; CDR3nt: TGCGCCAGCAGCTTAGAGGGCGGAGGCCGGGGAAACACCATATATTTT
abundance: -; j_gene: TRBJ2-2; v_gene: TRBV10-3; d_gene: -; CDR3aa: CAISEMDGRTGELFF; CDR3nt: TGTGCCATCAGTGAGATGGACGGACGCACCGGGGAGCTGTTTTTT
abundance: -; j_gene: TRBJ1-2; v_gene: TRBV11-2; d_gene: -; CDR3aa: CASSLVRTEDYGYTF; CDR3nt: TGTGCCAGCAGCTTAGTGCGGACAGAAGACTATGGCTACACCTTC
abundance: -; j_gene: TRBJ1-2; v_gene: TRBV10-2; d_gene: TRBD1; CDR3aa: CASSGGQGGSYGYTF; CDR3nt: TGCGCCAGCAGTGGGGGACAGGGAGGCAGCTATGGCTACACCTTC
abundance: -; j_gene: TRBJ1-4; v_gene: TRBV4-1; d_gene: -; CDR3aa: CASSRSANTYNEKLFF; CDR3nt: TGCGCCAGCAGCCGGTCAGCGAATACTTATAATGAAAAACTGTTTTTT
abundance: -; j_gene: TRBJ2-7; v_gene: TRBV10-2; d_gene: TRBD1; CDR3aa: CASRDRVYEQYF; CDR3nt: TGCGCCAGCCGGGACAGAGTCTACGAGCAGTACTTC
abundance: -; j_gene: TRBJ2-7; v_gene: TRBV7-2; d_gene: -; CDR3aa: CASSTQGTTSYEQYF; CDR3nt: TGTGCCAGCAGCACACAGGGAACCACGAGCTACGAGCAGTACTTC
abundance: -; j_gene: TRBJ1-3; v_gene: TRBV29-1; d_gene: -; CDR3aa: CSVALGTSGNTIYF; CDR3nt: TGCAGCGTCGCCCTCGGAACCTCTGGAAACACCATATATTTT
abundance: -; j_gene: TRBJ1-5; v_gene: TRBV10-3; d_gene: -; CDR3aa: CAISAGRESNQPQHF; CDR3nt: TGTGCCATCAGTGCGGGACGGGAGAGCAATCAGCCCCAGCATTTT
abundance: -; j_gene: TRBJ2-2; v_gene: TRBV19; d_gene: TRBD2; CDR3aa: CASSRGLAGAPLSGELFF; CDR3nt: TGTGCCAGTAGTAGGGGACTAGCGGGGGCCCCGTTGTCCGGGGAGCTGTTTTTT
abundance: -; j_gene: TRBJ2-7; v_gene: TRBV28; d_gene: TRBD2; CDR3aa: CASSGTSGLYEQYF; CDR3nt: TGTGCCAGCAGTGGAACTAGCGGGCTGTACGAGCAGTACTTC
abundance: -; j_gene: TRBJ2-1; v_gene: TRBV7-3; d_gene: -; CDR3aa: CASSFDRSYNEQFF; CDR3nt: TGTGCCAGCAGCTTCGACAGGAGCTACAATGAGCAGTTCTTC